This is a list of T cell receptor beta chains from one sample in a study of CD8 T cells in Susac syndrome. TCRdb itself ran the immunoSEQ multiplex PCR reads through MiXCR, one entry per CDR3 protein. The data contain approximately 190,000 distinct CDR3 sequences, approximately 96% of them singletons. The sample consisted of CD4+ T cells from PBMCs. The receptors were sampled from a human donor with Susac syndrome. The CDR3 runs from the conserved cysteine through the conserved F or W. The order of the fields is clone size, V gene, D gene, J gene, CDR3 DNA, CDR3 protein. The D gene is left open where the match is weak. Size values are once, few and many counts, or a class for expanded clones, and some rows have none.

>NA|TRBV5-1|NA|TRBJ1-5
TGCGCCAGCAGCCAAGACGGATATCAGCCCCAGCATTTT
CASSQDGYQPQHF
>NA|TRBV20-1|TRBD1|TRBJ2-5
TGCAGTGCTCCGGTCGACAGGGTCGGGGCGGCCCAGTACTTC
CSAPVDRVGAAQYF
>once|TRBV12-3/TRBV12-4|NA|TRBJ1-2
TGTGCCAGCAGTTCGACATCCTATGGCTACACCTTC
CASSSTSYGYTF
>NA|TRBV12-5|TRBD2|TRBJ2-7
TGTGCTAGTGCCTCGTTGGGCCGACTAGCGGGGGGGCAGCCCTACGAGCAGTACTTC
CASASLGRLAGGQPYEQYF
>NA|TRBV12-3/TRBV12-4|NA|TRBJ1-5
TGTGCCAGCAGTTTCATCGAATCCAATCAGCCCCAGCATTTT
CASSFIESNQPQHF
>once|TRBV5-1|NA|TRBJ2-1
TGCGCCAGCAGCTTGGCCTCGGGCAGTGACAATGAGCAGTTCTTC
CASSLASGSDNEQFF
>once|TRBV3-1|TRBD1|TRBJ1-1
TGTGCCAGCAGCCCAGACAGGGTGGGGAGCACTGAAGCTTTCTTT
CASSPDRVGSTEAFF
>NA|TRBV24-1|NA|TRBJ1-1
TGTGCCACCAGTGATTATCGATGGGGGGCGGGAGCTTTCTTT
CATSDYRWGAGAFF
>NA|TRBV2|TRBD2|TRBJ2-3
TGTGCCAGCCGCCGAGATTCGGGACTAAACACAGATACGCAGTATTTT
CASRRDSGLNTDTQYF
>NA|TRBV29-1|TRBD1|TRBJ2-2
TGCAGCGTTATACAGGGGGCTGACACCGGGGAGCTGTTTTTT
CSVIQGADTGELFF
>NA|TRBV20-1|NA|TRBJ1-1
TGCAGTGCCGAGGGGGGAAGGACTGAAGCTTTCTTT
CSAEGGRTEAFF
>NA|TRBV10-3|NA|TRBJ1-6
TGTGCCATCAGATCGACCAATTCACCCCTCCACTTT
CAIRSTNSPLHF
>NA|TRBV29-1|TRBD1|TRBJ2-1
TGCAGCGTTGAAGATTACAGGGGCGCTAAAATTCCTCCAAACAATGAGCAGTTCTTC
CSVEDYRGAKIPPNNEQFF
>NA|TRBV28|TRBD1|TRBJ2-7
TGTGCCAGCAGTTTTGGGGACAGGTTATCGGAGTACTTC
CASSFGDRLSEYF
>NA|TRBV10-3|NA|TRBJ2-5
TGTGCCATCAGTCCAGGGTACCAAGAGACCCAGTACTTC
CAISPGYQETQYF